The rows below give T cell receptor beta chains drawn from one sample of a study of T-cell reconstitution after alpha-beta-depleted transplantation in children. TCRdb re-analysed the PCR reads in MiXCR, keeping a single row per CDR3 protein. Of 200,000 or so distinct CDR3 sequences detected, about 6% appear once; the ten largest clones hold around 4.4%. Sequenced here: PBMCs, sampled before TCRalphabeta/CD19-depleted stem cell transplant. These receptors were collected from a girl under three years old with combined immunodeficiency, due to receive a stem cell transplant. CDR3s include the opening cysteine and the closing phenylalanine or tryptophan. Each record gives: V gene, clone size, D gene, CDR3 protein. D genes are given only for firm matches. Size is stated for part of the rows, as once, few or many counts, or as a class when the clone is expanded.

v_call: TRBV12-3/TRBV12-4; clone_size: NA; d_call: NA; cdr3_aa: CASSPPGWGPETQYF
v_call: TRBV15; clone_size: many; d_call: TRBD1; cdr3_aa: CATSRDGVGGDEAFF
v_call: TRBV7-3; clone_size: many; d_call: NA; cdr3_aa: CASSLGVGYSYEQYF
v_call: TRBV12-3/TRBV12-4; clone_size: many; d_call: TRBD1; cdr3_aa: CASSDTGTVGSPLHF
v_call: TRBV4-3; clone_size: many; d_call: NA; cdr3_aa: CASSQGPGESYEQYF
v_call: TRBV5-1; clone_size: many; d_call: NA; cdr3_aa: CASSLRGPTYNEQFF
v_call: TRBV15; clone_size: many; d_call: TRBD2; cdr3_aa: CATSVRSSGTYEQYF
v_call: TRBV3-1; clone_size: many; d_call: NA; cdr3_aa: CASSQATGRGEKLFF
v_call: TRBV7-8; clone_size: NA; d_call: TRBD1; cdr3_aa: CASSVTGQGILETQYF
v_call: TRBV13; clone_size: many; d_call: NA; cdr3_aa: CASSSRDTTYEQYF
v_call: TRBV6-1; clone_size: NA; d_call: TRBD1; cdr3_aa: CASQTGGGHTDTQYF
v_call: TRBV12-3/TRBV12-4; clone_size: many; d_call: TRBD2; cdr3_aa: CASSLDPGTRGLFF
v_call: TRBV12-3/TRBV12-4; clone_size: many; d_call: NA; cdr3_aa: CASSLWVLESNEQFF
v_call: TRBV9; clone_size: NA; d_call: TRBD1; cdr3_aa: CASSVGTVGPIFF
v_call: TRBV7-3; clone_size: many; d_call: NA; cdr3_aa: CASSLGLYQETQYF
v_call: TRBV29-1; clone_size: NA; d_call: TRBD1; cdr3_aa: CSVGTGLSTEAFF
v_call: TRBV28; clone_size: many; d_call: TRBD1; cdr3_aa: CASKLTGGRREKLFF
v_call: TRBV5-6; clone_size: many; d_call: NA; cdr3_aa: CASSSSLEQFF
v_call: TRBV24-1; clone_size: many; d_call: TRBD1; cdr3_aa: CATSDLGRRDRDIACYGYTF
v_call: TRBV21-1; clone_size: many; d_call: NA; cdr3_aa: CASSKGDQGQPQHF
v_call: TRBV20-1; clone_size: many; d_call: NA; cdr3_aa: CSATHRTQEQFF
v_call: TRBV4-3; clone_size: NA; d_call: NA; cdr3_aa: CASSQGIVRRLNEKLFF
v_call: TRBV9; clone_size: many; d_call: NA; cdr3_aa: CASSVYYRVSGANVLTF
v_call: TRBV29-1; clone_size: many; d_call: NA; cdr3_aa: CSVEGTLNTEAFF
v_call: TRBV5-1; clone_size: many; d_call: TRBD1; cdr3_aa: CASSSLGTEETQYF
v_call: TRBV6-5; clone_size: many; d_call: NA; cdr3_aa: CASSYSQGAGTYEQYF
v_call: TRBV28; clone_size: many; d_call: NA; cdr3_aa: CASSLRFGQGNEKLFF
v_call: TRBV12-3/TRBV12-4; clone_size: many; d_call: NA; cdr3_aa: CASSPTRTPADTQYF
v_call: TRBV19; clone_size: NA; d_call: NA; cdr3_aa: CASNLGWNTEAFF
v_call: TRBV10-3; clone_size: many; d_call: NA; cdr3_aa: CAISESDTRNYEQYF
v_call: TRBV20-1; clone_size: NA; d_call: NA; cdr3_aa: CSARDPDYWDLSYEQYF
v_call: TRBV4-1; clone_size: many; d_call: NA; cdr3_aa: CASSQERGIATQYF
v_call: TRBV7-8; clone_size: many; d_call: TRBD2; cdr3_aa: CASLPRLAGTRGQFF
v_call: TRBV20-1; clone_size: many; d_call: NA; cdr3_aa: CSAREPGGVSYEQYF
v_call: TRBV4-3; clone_size: many; d_call: TRBD2; cdr3_aa: CASSQLRLAGLQETQYF
v_call: TRBV3-1; clone_size: many; d_call: NA; cdr3_aa: CASSQVLAGNEQFF
v_call: TRBV9; clone_size: many; d_call: TRBD1; cdr3_aa: CASSAGLNRGRETQYF
v_call: TRBV15; clone_size: few; d_call: TRBD1; cdr3_aa: CATSREYPGQGRSPLHF
v_call: TRBV20-1; clone_size: few; d_call: NA; cdr3_aa: CSASLEAIKNIQYF
v_call: TRBV20-1; clone_size: NA; d_call: TRBD1; cdr3_aa: CSARGGQQGEKLFF
v_call: TRBV4-1; clone_size: few; d_call: NA; cdr3_aa: CASSPVRGLTYEQYF
v_call: TRBV20-1; clone_size: many; d_call: TRBD2; cdr3_aa: CSGQGSGRALKNIQYF
v_call: TRBV12-3/TRBV12-4; clone_size: many; d_call: NA; cdr3_aa: CASRQGDGANVLTF
v_call: TRBV2; clone_size: NA; d_call: NA; cdr3_aa: CASSEAMTSSYEQYF
v_call: TRBV28; clone_size: many; d_call: NA; cdr3_aa: CASTSYGSSGANVLTF
v_call: TRBV20-1; clone_size: few; d_call: NA; cdr3_aa: CSAREGGGEKLFF
v_call: TRBV29-1; clone_size: few; d_call: TRBD2; cdr3_aa: CSGLAGSYEQFF
v_call: TRBV20-1; clone_size: many; d_call: NA; cdr3_aa: CSARALPGVGDEQFF
v_call: TRBV27; clone_size: many; d_call: NA; cdr3_aa: CASSLGAMNTEAFF
v_call: TRBV6-2/TRBV6-3; clone_size: many; d_call: NA; cdr3_aa: CASSYPVQENTEAFF
v_call: TRBV27; clone_size: NA; d_call: NA; cdr3_aa: CASSSQFSGANVLTF
v_call: TRBV28; clone_size: many; d_call: NA; cdr3_aa: CASSLSRAYEQYF
v_call: TRBV27; clone_size: many; d_call: NA; cdr3_aa: CASRGIGTDTQYF